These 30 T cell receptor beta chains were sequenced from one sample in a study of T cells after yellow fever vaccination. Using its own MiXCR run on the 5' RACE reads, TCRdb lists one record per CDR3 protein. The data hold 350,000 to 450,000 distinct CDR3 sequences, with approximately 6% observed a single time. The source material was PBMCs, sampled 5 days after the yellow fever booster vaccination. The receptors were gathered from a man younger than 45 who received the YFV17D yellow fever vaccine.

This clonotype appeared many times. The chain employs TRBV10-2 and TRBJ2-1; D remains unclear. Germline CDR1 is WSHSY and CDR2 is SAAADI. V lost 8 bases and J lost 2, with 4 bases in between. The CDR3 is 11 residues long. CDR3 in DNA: TGCGCCAGCGGGGCCTACAATGAGCAGTTCTTC. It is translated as CASGAYNEQFF.

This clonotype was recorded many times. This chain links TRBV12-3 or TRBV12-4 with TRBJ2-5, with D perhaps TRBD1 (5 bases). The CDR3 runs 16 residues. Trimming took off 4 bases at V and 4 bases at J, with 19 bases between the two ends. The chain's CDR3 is CASSWGRSASGETQYF. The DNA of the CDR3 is TGTGCCAGCAGTTGGGGCCGGAGCGCCTCGGGAGAGACCCAGTACTTC.

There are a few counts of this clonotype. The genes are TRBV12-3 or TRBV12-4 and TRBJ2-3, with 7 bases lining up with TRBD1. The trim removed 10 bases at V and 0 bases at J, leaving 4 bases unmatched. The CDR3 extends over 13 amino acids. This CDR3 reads CATQGFSTDTQYF. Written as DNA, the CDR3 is TGTGCCACACAGGGGTTCAGCACAGATACGCAGTATTTT.

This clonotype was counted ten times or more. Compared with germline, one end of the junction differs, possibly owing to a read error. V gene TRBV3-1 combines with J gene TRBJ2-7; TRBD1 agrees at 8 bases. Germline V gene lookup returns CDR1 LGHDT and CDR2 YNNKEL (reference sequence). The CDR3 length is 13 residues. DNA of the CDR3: TGTGCCAGCAGCCAAGATCCCACGACAGGGGTGAACTTC. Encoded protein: CASSQDPTTGVNF.

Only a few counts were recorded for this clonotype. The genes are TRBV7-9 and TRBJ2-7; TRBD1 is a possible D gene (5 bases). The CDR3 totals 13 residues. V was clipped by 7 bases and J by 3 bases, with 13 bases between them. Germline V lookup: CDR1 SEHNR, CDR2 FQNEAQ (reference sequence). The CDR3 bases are TGTGCCAGCACCTGGGGCACGGACTACGAGCAGTACTTC. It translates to CASTWGTDYEQYF.

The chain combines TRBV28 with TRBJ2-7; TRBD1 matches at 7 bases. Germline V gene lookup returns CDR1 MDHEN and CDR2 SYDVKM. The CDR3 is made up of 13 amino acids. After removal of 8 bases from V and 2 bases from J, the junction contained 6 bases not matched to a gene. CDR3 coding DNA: TGTGCCAGCCTCGGGACAGTAGCCTACGAGCAGTACTTC. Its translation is CASLGTVAYEQYF.

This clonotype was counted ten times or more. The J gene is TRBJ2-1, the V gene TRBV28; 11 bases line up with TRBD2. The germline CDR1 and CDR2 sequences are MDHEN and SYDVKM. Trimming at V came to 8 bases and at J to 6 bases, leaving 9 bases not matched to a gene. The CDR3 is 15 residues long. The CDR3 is CASAGAGLAANEQFF. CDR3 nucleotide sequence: TGTGCCAGCGCCGGGGCGGGACTAGCGGCCAATGAGCAGTTCTTC.

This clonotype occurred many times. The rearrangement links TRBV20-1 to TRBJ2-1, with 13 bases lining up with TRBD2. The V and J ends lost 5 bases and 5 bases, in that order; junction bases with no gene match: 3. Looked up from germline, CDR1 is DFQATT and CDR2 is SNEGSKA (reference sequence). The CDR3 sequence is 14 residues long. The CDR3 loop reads CSARGTSGNNEQFF. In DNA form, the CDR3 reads TGCAGTGCTCGCGGGACTAGCGGGAACAATGAGCAGTTCTTC.

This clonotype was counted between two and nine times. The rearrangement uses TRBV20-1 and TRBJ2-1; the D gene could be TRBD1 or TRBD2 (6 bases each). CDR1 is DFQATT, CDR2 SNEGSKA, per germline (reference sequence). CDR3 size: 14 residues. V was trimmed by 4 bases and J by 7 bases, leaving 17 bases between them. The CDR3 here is CSATTPRGLNEQFF. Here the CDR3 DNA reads TGCAGTGCTACTACCCCCCGGGGGCTGAATGAGCAGTTCTTC.

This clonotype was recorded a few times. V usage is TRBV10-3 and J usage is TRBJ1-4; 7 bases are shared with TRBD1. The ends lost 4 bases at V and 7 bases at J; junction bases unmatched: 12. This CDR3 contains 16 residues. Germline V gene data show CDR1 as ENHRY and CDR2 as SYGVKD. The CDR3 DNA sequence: TGTGCCATCAGTGGCCCGCCCCAGGGGGAGGGTGAAAAACTGTTTTTT. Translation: CAISGPPQGEGEKLFF.

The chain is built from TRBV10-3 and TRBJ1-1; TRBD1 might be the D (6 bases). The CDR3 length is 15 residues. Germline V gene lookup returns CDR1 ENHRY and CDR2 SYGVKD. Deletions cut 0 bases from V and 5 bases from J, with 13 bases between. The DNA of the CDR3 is TGTGCCATCAGTGAGTCGATGGGGGGGGCAACTGAAGCTTTCTTT. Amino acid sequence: CAISESMGGATEAFF.

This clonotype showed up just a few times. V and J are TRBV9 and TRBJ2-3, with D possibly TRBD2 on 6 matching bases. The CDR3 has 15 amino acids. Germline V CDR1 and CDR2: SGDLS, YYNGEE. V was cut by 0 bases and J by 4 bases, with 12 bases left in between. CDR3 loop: CASSVASGTADTQYF. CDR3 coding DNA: TGTGCCAGCAGCGTAGCTTCGGGGACTGCAGATACGCAGTATTTT.

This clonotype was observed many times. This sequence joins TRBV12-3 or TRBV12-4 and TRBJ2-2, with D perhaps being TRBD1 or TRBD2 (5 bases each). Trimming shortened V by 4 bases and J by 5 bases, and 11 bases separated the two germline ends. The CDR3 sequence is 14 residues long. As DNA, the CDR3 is TGTGCCAGCAGTTGGGGGTCATTAACCGGGGAGCTGTTTTTT. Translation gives CASSWGSLTGELFF.

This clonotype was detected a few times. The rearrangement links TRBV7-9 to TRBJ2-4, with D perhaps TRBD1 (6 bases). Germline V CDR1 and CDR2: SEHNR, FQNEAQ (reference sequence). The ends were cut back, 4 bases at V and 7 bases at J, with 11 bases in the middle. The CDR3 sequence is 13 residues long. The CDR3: CASSSGHVNIQYF. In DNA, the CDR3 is TGTGCCAGCAGCTCGGGACATGTGAACATTCAGTACTTC.

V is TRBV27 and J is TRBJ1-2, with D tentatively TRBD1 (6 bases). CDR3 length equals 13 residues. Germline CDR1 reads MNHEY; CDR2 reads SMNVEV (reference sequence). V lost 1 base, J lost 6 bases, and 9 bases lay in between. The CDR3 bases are TGTGCCAGCAGTTTATTCAGGGGAGATGGCTACACCTTC. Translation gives CASSLFRGDGYTF.

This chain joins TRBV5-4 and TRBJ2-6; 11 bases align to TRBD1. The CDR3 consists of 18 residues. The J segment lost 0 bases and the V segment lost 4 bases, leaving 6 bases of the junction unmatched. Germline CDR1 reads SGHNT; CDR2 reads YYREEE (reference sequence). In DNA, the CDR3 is TGTGCCAGCAGCGCGGGACAGGGGGTTCGCTCTGGGGCCAACGTCCTGACTTTC. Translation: CASSAGQGVRSGANVLTF.

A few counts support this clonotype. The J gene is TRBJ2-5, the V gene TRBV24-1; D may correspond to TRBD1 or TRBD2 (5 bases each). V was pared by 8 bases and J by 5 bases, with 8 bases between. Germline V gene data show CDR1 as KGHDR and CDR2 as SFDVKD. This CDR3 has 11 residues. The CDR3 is CATTGRETQYF. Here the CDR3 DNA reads TGTGCCACCACGGGACGGGAGACCCAGTACTTC.

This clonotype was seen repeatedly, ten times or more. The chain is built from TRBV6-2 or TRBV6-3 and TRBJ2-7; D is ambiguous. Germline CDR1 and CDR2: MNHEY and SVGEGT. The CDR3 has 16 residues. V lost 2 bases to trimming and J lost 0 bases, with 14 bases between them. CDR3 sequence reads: CASSYDGTPTSYEQYF. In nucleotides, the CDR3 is TGTGCCAGCAGTTACGACGGTACCCCGACCTCCTACGAGCAGTACTTC.

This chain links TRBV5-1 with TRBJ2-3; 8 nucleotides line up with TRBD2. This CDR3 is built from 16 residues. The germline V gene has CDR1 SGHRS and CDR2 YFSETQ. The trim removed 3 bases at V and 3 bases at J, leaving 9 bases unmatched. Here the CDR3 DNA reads TGCGCCAGCAGCTCTCAAAGCGGGAGTACGACAGATACGCAGTATTTT. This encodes CASSSQSGSTTDTQYF.

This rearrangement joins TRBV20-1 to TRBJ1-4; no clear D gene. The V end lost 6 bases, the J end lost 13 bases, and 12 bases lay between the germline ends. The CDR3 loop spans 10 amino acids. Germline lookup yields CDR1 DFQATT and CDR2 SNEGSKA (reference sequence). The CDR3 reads CSAQKGRLFF. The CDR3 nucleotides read TGCAGTGCCCAAAAGGGTAGACTGTTTTTT.

The CDR3 bases are TGTGCCATCAGTAGGGGCGCAGCTAATGAAAAACTGTTTTTT. Translated: CAISRGAANEKLFF. The chain recombines TRBV10-3 with TRBJ1-4; tentatively, D is TRBD1 (5 bases). V lost 5 bases, J lost 3 bases, and 10 bases lay in between. Germline loops: CDR1 ENHRY, CDR2 SYGVKD. The CDR3 loop spans 14 amino acids.

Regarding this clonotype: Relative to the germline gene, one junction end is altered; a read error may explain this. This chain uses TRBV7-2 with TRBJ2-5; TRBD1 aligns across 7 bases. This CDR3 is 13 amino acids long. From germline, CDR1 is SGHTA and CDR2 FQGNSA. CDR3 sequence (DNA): TGTGCCAGCAGCCACGACAGGGAAGAGACCCAGTGCTTC. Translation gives CASSHDREETQCF.

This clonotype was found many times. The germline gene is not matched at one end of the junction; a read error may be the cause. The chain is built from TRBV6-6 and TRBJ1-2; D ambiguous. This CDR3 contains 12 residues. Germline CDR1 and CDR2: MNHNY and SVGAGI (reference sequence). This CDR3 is CASSLPNLGSSF. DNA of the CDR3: TGTGCCAGCAGCCTCCCGAACTTGGGTTCTTCTTTC.

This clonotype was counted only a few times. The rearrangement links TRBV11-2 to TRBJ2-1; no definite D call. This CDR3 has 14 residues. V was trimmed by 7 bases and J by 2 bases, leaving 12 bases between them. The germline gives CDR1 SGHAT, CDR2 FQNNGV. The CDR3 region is CASTSTNPYNEQFF. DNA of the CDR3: TGTGCCAGCACGTCAACAAACCCCTACAATGAGCAGTTCTTC.

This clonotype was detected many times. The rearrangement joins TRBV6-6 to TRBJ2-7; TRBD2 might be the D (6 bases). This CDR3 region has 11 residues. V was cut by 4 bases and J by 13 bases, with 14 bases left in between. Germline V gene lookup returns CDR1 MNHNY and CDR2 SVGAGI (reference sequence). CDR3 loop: CASSFLQGLYF. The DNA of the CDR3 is TGTGCCAGCAGTTTCCTTCAGGGACTTTACTTC.

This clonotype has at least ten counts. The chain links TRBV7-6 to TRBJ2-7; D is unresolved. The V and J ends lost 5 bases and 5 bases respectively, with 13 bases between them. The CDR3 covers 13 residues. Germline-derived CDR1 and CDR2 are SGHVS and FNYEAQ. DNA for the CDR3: TGTGCCAGCAGCAGGCTGGGGATCCACGAGCAGTACTTC. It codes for CASSRLGIHEQYF.

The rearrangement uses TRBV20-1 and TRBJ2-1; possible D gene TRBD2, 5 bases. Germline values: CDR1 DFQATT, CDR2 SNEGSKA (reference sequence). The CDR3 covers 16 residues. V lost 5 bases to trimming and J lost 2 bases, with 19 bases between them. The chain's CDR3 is CSASSWPEVPYNEQFF. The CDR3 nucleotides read TGCAGTGCTTCCTCTTGGCCGGAGGTTCCCTACAATGAGCAGTTCTTC.

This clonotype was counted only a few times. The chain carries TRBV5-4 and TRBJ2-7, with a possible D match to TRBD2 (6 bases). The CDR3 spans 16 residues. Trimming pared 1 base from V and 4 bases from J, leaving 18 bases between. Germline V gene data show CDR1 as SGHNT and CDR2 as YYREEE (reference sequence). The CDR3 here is CASSLWPEMGGYEQYF. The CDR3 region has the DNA TGTGCCAGCAGCTTGTGGCCCGAGATGGGGGGATACGAGCAGTACTTC.

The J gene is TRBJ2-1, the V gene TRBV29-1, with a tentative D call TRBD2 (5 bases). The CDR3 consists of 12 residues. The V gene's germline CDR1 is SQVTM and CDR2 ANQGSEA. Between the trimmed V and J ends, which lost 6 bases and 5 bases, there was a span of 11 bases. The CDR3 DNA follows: TGCAGCGTCTTTGACGGGGACAATGAGCAGTTCTTC. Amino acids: CSVFDGDNEQFF.

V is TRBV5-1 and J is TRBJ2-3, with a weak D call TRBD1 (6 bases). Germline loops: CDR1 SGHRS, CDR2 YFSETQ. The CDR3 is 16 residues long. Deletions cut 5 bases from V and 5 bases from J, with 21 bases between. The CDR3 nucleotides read TGCGCCAGCAGAGCTAAACCAGGGGACCGGGGAGATACGCAGTATTTT. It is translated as CASRAKPGDRGDTQYF.